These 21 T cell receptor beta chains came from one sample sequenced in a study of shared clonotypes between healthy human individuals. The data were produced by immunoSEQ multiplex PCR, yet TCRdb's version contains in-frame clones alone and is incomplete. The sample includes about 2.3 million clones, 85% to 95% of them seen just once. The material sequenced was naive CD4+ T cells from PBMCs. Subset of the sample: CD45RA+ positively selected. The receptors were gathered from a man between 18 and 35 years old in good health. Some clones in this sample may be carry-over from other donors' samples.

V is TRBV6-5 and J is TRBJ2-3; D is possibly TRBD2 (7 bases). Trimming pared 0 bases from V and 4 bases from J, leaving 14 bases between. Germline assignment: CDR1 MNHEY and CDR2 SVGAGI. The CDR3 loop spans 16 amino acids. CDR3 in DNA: TGTGCCAGCAGTTACTCGGCGGGGGCCCCTCCAGATACGCAGTATTTT. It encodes CASSYSAGAPPDTQYF.

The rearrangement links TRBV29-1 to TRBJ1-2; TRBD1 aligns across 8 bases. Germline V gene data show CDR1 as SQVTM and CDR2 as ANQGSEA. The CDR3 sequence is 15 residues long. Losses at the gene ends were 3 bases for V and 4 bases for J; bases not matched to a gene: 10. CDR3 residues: CSVELGWTGTYGYTF. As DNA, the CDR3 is TGCAGCGTTGAGTTGGGTTGGACAGGGACCTATGGCTACACCTTC.

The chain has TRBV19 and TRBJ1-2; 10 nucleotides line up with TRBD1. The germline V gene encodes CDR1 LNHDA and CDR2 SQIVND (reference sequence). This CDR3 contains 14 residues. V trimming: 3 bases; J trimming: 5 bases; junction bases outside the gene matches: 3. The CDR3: CASSIGTGVYGYTF. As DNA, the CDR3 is TGTGCCAGTAGTATTGGGACAGGGGTTTATGGCTACACCTTC.

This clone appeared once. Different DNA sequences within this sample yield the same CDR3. Here the CDR3 reads CASSLVGTGVNYGYTF. CDR3 in DNA: TGTGCCAGCAGCTTAGTCGGGACAGGGGTTAACTATGGCTACACCTTC. This chain joins TRBV7-2 and TRBJ1-2; 10 bases match TRBD1. V lost 1 base to trimming and J lost 1 base; unmatched junction nucleotides: 3. The germline V gene has CDR1 SGHTA and CDR2 FQGNSA. The CDR3 is made up of 16 amino acids. Together with reference TRBV7-2 and TRBJ1-2, the CDR3 gives the full variable domain: GAGVSQSPSNKVTEKGKDVELRCDPISGHTALYWYRQSLGQGLEFLIYFQGNSAPDKSGLPSDRFSAERTGGSVSTLTIQRTQQEDSAVYLCASSLVGTGVNYGYTFGSGTRLTVV.

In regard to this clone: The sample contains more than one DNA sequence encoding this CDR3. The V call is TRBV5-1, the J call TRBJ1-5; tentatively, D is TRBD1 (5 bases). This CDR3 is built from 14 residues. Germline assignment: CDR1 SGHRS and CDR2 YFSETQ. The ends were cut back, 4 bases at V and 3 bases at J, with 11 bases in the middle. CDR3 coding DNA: TGCGCCAGCAGCCCAACAGGAGACAATCAGCCCCAGCATTTT. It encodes CASSPTGDNQPQHF.

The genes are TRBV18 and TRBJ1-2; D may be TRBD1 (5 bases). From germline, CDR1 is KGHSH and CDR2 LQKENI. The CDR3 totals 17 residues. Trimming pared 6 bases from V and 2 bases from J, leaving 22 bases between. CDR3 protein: CASSGVTGNSRNYGYTF. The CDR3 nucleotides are TGTGCCAGCTCTGGTGTAACAGGAAATAGTAGGAACTATGGCTACACCTTC. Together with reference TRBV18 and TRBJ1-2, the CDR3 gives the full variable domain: NAGVMQNPRHLVRRRGQEARLRCSPMKGHSHVYWYRQLPEEGLKFMVYLQKENIIDESGMPKERFSAEFPKEGPSILRIQQVVRGDSAAYFCASSGVTGNSRNYGYTFGSGTRLTVV.

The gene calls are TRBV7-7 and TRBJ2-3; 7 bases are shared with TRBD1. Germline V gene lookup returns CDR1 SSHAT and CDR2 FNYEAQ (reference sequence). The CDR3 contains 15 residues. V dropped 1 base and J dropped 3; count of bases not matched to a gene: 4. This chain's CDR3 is CASSLGTGVTDTQYF. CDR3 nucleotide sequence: TGTGCCAGCAGCTTAGGTACAGGGGTGACAGATACGCAGTATTTT.

The CDR3 region is CASMKGSGANVLTF. DNA of the CDR3: TGTGCCAGCATGAAGGGGTCTGGGGCCAACGTCCTGACTTTC. This chain uses TRBV7-6 with TRBJ2-6; tentative D call: TRBD1 (5 bases). Trimming left V 7 bases short and J 1 base short, with 8 bases between. Germline CDR1 SGHVS, CDR2 FNYEAQ. This CDR3 has 14 amino acids.

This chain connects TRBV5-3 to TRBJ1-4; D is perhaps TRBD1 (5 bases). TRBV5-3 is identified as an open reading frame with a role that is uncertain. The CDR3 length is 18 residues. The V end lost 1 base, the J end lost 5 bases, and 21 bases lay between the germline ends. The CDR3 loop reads CARSLFWMSHRRNEKLFF. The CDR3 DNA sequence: TGTGCCAGAAGCTTGTTCTGGATGTCCCACAGGAGGAATGAAAAACTGTTTTTT.

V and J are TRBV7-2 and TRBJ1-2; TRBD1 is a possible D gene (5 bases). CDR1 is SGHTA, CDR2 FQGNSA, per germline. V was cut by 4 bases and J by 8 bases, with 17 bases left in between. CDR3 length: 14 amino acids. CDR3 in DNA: TGTGCCAGCAGCTCGGGTGGGGCGGGCCTAGGCTACACCTTC. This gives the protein CASSSGGAGLGYTF.

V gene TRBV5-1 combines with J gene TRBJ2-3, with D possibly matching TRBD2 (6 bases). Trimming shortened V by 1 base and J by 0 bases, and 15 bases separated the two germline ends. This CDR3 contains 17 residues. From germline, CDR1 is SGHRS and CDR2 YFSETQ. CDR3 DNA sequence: TGCGCCAGCAGCTTGTCCGACTCTAGCGTGAGCACAGATACGCAGTATTTT. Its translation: CASSLSDSSVSTDTQYF.

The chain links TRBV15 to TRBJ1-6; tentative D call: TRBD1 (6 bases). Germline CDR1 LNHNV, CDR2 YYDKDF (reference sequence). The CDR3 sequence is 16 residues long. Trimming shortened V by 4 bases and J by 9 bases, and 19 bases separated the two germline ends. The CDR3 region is CATSKGRGQGSSPLHF. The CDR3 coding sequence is TGTGCCACCAGCAAAGGGCGGGGGCAGGGCAGTTCACCCCTCCACTTT.

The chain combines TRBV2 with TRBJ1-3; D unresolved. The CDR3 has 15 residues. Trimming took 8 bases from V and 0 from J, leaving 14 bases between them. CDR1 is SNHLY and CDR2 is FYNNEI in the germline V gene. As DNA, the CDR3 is TGTGCCAGCCAAAAGGGAACAATCTCTGGAAACACCATATATTTT. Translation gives CASQKGTISGNTIYF.

As DNA, the CDR3 is TGTGCCATCAGTGAGTCGCGTTCGACAGGGGAGGAGACCCAGTACTTC. Translated: CAISESRSTGEETQYF. V usage is TRBV10-3 and J usage is TRBJ2-5, with TRBD1 identical over 8 bases. Germline CDR1 reads ENHRY; CDR2 reads SYGVKD. The V and J ends lost 0 bases and 5 bases, in that order; junction bases with no gene match: 8. This CDR3 spans 16 amino acids.

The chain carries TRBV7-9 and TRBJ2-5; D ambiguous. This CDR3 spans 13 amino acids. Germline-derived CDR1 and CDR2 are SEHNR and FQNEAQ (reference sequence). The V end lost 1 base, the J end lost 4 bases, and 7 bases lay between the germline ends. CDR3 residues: CASSLVLAETQYF. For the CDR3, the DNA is TGTGCCAGCAGCTTAGTTTTAGCAGAGACCCAGTACTTC.

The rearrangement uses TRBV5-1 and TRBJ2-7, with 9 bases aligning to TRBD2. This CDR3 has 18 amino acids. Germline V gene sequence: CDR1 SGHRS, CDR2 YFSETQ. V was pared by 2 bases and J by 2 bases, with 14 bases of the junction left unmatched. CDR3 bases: TGCGCCAGCAGCTTAGGCCCAACCAAGCGGGAGGTACCCTACGAGCAGTACTTC. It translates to CASSLGPTKREVPYEQYF.

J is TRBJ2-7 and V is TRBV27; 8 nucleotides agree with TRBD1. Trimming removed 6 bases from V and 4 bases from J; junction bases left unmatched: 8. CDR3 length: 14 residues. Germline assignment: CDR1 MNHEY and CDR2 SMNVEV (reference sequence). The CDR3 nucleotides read TGTGCCAGCAGCATAGGGCGACAGGGGTACGAGCAGTACTTC. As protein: CASSIGRQGYEQYF.

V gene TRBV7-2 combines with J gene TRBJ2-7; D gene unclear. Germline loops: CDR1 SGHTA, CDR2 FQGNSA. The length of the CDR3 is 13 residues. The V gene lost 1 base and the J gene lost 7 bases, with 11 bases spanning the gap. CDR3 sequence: CASSLVVGVEQYF. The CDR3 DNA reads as TGTGCCAGCAGCTTAGTGGTCGGAGTAGAGCAGTACTTC.

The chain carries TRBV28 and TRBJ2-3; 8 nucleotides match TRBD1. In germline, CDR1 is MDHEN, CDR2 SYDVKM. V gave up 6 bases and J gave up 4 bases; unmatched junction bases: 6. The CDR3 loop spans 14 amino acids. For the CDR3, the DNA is TGTGCCAGCAGGGACAGGGTAGTTTCAGATACGCAGTATTTT. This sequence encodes CASRDRVVSDTQYF. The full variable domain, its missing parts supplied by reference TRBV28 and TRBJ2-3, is DVKVTQSSRYLVKRTGEKVFLECVQDMDHENMFWYRQDPGLGLRLIYFSYDVKMKEKGDIPEGYSVSREKKERFSLILESASTNQTSMYLCASRDRVVSDTQYFGPGTRLTVL.

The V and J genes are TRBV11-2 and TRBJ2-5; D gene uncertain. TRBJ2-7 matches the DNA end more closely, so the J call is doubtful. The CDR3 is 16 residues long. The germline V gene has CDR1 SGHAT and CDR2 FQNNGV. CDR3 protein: CASSLEGGVTQSEQYF. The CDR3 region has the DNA TGTGCCAGCAGCTTAGAAGGTGGGGTGACTCAGAGCGAGCAGTACTTC.

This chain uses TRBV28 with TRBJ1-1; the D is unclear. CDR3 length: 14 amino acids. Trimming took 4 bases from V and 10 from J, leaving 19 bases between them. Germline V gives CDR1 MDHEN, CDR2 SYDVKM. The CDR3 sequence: CASSSTPYTSGAFF. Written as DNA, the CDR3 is TGTGCCAGCAGTTCGACCCCCTACACTTCGGGAGCTTTCTTT.